This TCR beta chain is drawn from a study of blood T cell repertoires in COVID-19. This table comes from immunoSEQ multiplex PCR, and its TCRdb copy is limited to in-frame clones, with some not included. This repertoire shows about 75,000 clones, under 90% found once; its top ten account for 2% to 3%. The sequencing sample was made of peripheral blood. This sequence was found in a human donor in a cohort sampled during active COVID-19.

CDR3 in amino acids: CASSLAGTGREKLFF. The CDR3 nucleotides read TGTGCCAGCAGCTTAGCCGGGACAGGGAGGGAAAAACTGTTTTTT. The rearrangement joins TRBV7-2 to TRBJ1-4; 9 bases line up with TRBD1. Germline assignment: CDR1 SGHTA and CDR2 FQGNSA. The CDR3 spans 15 residues. V lost 0 bases and J lost 8; bases outside the gene matches: 4.